A single sample gave rise to the 13 T cell receptor beta chains below, sequenced in a study of cytomegalovirus exposure and HLA in healthy donors. Primers included in the PCR were 60 Vbeta and 13 Jbeta primers. Clones were sequenced by immunoSEQ multiplex PCR, and TCRdb holds only the in-frame ones, with some missing. The sample has more than 200,000 clones, around 70% seen once; the top ten hold about 2.5%. The material sequenced was PBMCs. These receptors were taken from a man in his forties in good health and CMV-seropositive.

This sequence joins TRBV14 and TRBJ1-6; D gene ambiguous. CDR1 and CDR2 (germline): SGHDN, FVKESK. V was shortened by 0 bases and J by 6 bases, with 9 bases between the two germline ends. This CDR3 comprises 15 residues. The CDR3 region has the DNA TGTGCCAGCAGCCAAGATCGCGTCGTTAATTCACCCCTCCACTTT. Amino acid sequence: CASSQDRVVNSPLHF.

J is TRBJ2-7 and V is TRBV28; 16 nucleotides agree with TRBD2. This CDR3 has 18 amino acids. After removal of 1 base from V and 7 bases from J, the junction contained 10 bases not matched to a gene. Germline V gene lookup returns CDR1 MDHEN and CDR2 SYDVKM. The CDR3, as DNA: TGTGCCAGCAGTTTATTAGGGACTAGCGGGGGGGCCCTGGGGGAGCAGTACTTC. Translating gives CASSLLGTSGGALGEQYF.

The count of this clone is one. This chain uses TRBV5-1 with TRBJ2-7, with TRBD2 identical over 12 bases. CDR1 and CDR2 from the germline V gene are SGHRS and YFSETQ. After removal of 4 bases from V and 2 bases from J, the junction contained 4 bases not matched to a gene. The CDR3 has 15 amino acids. The CDR3 protein is CASSGGLAGPYEQYF. The CDR3 nucleotides read TGCGCCAGCAGCGGAGGACTAGCGGGACCCTACGAGCAGTACTTC.

CDR3 bases: TGTGCCAGTAGTATATTCTCGGGCCGAGGGAGGGAGACCCAGTACTTC. Its translation is CASSIFSGRGRETQYF. The chain employs TRBV19 and TRBJ2-5; possible D gene TRBD2, 6 bases. The germline V gene has CDR1 LNHDA and CDR2 SQIVND (reference sequence). With 2 bases removed from V and 5 bases from J, the gap between germline ends came to 18 bases. CDR3 size: 16 residues.

The chain is built from TRBV6-5 and TRBJ1-2; perhaps TRBD1 as D (5 bases). The CDR3 runs to 14 residues. V was trimmed by 6 bases and J by 5 bases, leaving 16 bases between them. Germline V gives CDR1 MNHEY, CDR2 SVGAGI. The CDR3 DNA is TGTGCCAGCAGGCTCCCAGGGTCACGGTATGGCTACACCTTC. Protein sequence: CASRLPGSRYGYTF.

V usage is TRBV2 and J usage is TRBJ2-1; 10 bases line up with TRBD2. Germline CDR1 is SNHLY and CDR2 is FYNNEI. The CDR3 covers 16 residues. J gave up 9 bases and V 6 bases, and 14 bases lay outside the gene matches. CDR3 loop: CASSPRKRGGGGEQFF. The DNA of the CDR3 is TGTGCCAGCAGCCCTCGAAAGCGGGGGGGCGGAGGTGAGCAGTTCTTC.

V usage is TRBV28 and J usage is TRBJ1-5, with TRBD1 as a possible D gene (6 bases). Germline lookup yields CDR1 MDHEN and CDR2 SYDVKM. The CDR3 totals 13 residues. Trimming took 4 bases from V and 2 from J, leaving 6 bases between them. For the CDR3, the DNA is TGTGCCAGCAGTTACAGGGGCAATCAGCCCCAGCATTTT. Translated, it gives CASSYRGNQPQHF.

V is TRBV15 and J is TRBJ1-4, with D possibly matching TRBD1 (6 bases). The germline gives CDR1 LNHNV, CDR2 YYDKDF (reference sequence). The CDR3 is 15 residues long. Trimming removed 5 bases at V and 0 bases at J, with 10 bases between. DNA of the CDR3: TGTGCCACCAGCGGGGGCGCCACAACTAATGAAAAACTGTTTTTT. Translation gives CATSGGATTNEKLFF.

This clone appeared a few times. V and J are TRBV19 and TRBJ1-2, with unresolved D. Germline CDR1 and CDR2: LNHDA and SQIVND (reference sequence). V dropped 11 bases and J dropped 0 bases, with 16 bases sitting between them. This CDR3 comprises 14 residues. DNA of the CDR3: TGTGCCGCATCGTACAGCTATTCTAACTATGGCTACACCTTC. Its protein is CAASYSYSNYGYTF.

V usage is TRBV5-6 and J usage is TRBJ2-5, with 8 positions matching TRBD2. This CDR3 is built from 14 residues. V was pared by 6 bases and J by 5 bases, with 9 bases of the junction left unmatched. CDR1 and CDR2 from the germline V gene are SGHDT and YYEEEE. The CDR3 here is CASTLSGGDETQYF. The CDR3 DNA reads as TGTGCCAGCACCCTAAGCGGGGGAGATGAGACCCAGTACTTC.

This rearrangement joins TRBV28 to TRBJ1-4, with TRBD1 as a possible D gene (5 bases). V was clipped by 5 bases and J by 5 bases, with 15 bases between them. CDR3 length equals 15 residues. The V gene's germline CDR1 is MDHEN and CDR2 SYDVKM. This chain's CDR3 is CASSPSGQRNEKLFF. The CDR3 DNA reads as TGTGCCAGCAGTCCATCAGGGCAGAGAAATGAAAAACTGTTTTTT.

The chain employs TRBV4-2 and TRBJ2-5; TRBD1 matches 8 bases. J was trimmed by 3 bases and V by 4 bases; bases with no gene match: 4. This CDR3 region has 14 residues. Germline lookup yields CDR1 LGHNA and CDR2 YNFKEQ. The CDR3 DNA sequence: TGTGCCAGCAGCCCGTCGACAGGGGAAGAGACCCAGTACTTC. Translation: CASSPSTGEETQYF.

The gene calls are TRBV29-1 and TRBJ2-7; the D gene is possibly TRBD1 (7 bases). This CDR3 comprises 12 residues. Deletions cut 3 bases from V and 6 bases from J, with 12 bases between. The germline CDR1 and CDR2 sequences are SQVTM and ANQGSEA. CDR3 amino acids: CSVDVQGGEQYF. The CDR3 DNA is TGCAGCGTTGATGTCCAGGGGGGCGAGCAGTACTTC.